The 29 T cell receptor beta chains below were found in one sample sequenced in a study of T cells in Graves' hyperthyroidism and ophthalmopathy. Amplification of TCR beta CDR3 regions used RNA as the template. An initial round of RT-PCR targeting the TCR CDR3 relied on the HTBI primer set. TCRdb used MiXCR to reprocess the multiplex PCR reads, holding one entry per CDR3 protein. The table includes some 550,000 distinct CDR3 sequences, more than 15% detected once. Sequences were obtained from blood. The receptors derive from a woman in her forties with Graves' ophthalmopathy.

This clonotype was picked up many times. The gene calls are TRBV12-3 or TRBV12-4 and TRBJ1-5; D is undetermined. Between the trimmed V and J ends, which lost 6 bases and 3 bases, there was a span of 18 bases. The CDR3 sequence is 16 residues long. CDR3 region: CASSPTGSKYNQPQHF. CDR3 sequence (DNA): TGTGCCAGCAGCCCGACCGGGTCCAAGTACAATCAGCCCCAGCATTTT.

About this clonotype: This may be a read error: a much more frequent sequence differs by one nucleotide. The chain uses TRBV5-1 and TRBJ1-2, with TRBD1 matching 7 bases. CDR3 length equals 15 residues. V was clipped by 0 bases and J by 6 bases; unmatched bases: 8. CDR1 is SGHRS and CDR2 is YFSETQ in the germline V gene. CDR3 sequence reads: CASSLGPGTDHGYTF. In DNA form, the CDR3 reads TGCGCCAGCAGCTTGGGCCCGGGGACAGACCATGGCTACACCTTC.

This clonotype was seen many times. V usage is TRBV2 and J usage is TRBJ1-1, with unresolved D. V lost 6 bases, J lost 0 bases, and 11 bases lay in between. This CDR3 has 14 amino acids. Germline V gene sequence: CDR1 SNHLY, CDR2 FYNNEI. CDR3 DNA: TGTGCCAGCAGCGTTCAATTGATGAACACTGAAGCTTTCTTT. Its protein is CASSVQLMNTEAFF.

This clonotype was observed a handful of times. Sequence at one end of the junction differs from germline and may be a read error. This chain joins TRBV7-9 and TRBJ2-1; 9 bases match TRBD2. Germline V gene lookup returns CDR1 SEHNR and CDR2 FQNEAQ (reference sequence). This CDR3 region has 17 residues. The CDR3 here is CASSSSPLAGSSNEQFF. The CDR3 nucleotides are TGTGCCAGCAGCTCGTCGCCTCTAGCGGGGTCCTCCAATGAGCAGTTCTTC.

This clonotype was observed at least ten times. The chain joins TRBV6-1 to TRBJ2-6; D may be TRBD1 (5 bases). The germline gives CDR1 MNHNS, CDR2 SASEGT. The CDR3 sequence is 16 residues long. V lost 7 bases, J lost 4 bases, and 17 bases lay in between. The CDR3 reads CASKVEGARGANVLTF. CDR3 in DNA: TGTGCCAGCAAGGTAGAAGGGGCACGGGGGGCCAACGTCCTGACTTTC.

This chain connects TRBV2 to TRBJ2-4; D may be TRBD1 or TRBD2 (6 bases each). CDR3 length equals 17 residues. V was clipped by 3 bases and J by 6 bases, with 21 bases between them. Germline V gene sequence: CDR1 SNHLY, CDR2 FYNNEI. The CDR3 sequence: CASSEYMMQGGRNIQYF. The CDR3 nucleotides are TGTGCCAGCAGTGAGTATATGATGCAAGGGGGGAGAAACATTCAGTACTTC.

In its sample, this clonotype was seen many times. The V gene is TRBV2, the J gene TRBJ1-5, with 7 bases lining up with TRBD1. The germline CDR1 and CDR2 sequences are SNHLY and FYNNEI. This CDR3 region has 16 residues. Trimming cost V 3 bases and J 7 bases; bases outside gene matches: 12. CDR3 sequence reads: CASSEAAGGFSQPQHF. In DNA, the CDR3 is TGTGCCAGCAGTGAGGCGGCAGGGGGATTCAGCCAGCCCCAGCATTTT. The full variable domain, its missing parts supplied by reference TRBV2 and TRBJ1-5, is EPEVTQTPSHQVTQMGQEVILRCVPISNHLYFYWYRQILGQKVEFLVSFYNNEISEKSEIFDDQFSVERPDGSNFTLKIRSTKLEDSAMYFCASSEAAGGFSQPQHFGDGTRLSIL.

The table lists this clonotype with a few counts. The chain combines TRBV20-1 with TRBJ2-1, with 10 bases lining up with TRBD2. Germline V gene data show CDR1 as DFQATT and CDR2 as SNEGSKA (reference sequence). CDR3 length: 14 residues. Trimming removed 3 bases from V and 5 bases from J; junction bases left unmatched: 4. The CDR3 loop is CSASGLAANNEQFF. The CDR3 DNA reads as TGCAGTGCTAGTGGACTAGCGGCAAACAATGAGCAGTTCTTC.

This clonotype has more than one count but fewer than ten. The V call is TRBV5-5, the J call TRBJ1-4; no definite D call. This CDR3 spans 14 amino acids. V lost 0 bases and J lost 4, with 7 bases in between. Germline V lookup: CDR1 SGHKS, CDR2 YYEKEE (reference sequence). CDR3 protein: CASSLGLNNEKLFF. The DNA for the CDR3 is TGTGCCAGCAGCTTGGGGTTGAATAATGAAAAACTGTTTTTT.

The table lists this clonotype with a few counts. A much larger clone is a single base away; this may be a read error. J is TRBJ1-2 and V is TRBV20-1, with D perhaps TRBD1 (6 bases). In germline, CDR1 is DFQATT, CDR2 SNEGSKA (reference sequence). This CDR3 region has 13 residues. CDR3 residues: CNAIRTVVYGYTF. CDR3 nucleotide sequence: TGCAATGCTATTCGGACAGTCGTTTATGGCTACACCTTC.

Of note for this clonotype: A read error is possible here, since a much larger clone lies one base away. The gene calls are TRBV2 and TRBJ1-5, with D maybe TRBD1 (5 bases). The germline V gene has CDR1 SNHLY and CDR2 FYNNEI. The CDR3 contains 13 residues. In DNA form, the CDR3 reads TGTACCAGCACCCTGGGGGGTACCCAGCCCCAGCATTTT. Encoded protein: CTSTLGGTQPQHF.

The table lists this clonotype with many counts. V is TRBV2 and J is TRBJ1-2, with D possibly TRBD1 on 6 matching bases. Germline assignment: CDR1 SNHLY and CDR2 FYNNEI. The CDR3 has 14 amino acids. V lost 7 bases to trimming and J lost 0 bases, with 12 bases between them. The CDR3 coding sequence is TGTGCCAGCACCAGGGGCGACTCTAACTATGGCTACACCTTC. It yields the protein CASTRGDSNYGYTF.

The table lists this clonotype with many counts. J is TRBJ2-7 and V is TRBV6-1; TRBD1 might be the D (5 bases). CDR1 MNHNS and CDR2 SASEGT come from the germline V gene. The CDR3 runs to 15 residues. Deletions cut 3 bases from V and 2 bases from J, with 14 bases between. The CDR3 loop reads CASSDPTDPAYEQYF. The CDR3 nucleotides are TGTGCCAGCAGTGACCCGACAGACCCAGCCTACGAGCAGTACTTC.

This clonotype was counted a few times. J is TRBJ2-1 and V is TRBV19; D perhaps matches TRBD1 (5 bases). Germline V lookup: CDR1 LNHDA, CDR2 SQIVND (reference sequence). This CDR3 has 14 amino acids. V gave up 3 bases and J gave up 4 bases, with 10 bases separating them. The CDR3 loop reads CASSMDNLYNEQFF. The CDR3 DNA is TGTGCCAGTAGTATGGACAATCTATACAATGAGCAGTTCTTC.

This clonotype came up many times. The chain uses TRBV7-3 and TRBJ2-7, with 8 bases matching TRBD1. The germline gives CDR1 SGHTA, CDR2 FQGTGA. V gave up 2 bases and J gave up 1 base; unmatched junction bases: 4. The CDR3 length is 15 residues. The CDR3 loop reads CASSLQTGDSYEQYF. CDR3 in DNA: TGTGCCAGCAGCTTACAGACAGGGGATTCCTACGAGCAGTACTTC.

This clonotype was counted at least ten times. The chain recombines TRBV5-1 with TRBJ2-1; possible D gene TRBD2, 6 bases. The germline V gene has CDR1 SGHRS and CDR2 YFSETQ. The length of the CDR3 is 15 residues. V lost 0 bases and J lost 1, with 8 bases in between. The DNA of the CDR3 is TGCGCCAGCAGCTTGGGCGGGGATTCCTACAATGAGCAGTTCTTC. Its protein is CASSLGGDSYNEQFF. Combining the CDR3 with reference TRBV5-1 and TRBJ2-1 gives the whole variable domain KAGVTQTPRYLIKTRGQQVTLSCSPISGHRSVSWYQQTPGQGLQFLFEYFSETQRNKGNFPGRFSGRQFSNSRSEMNVSTLELGDSALYLCASSLGGDSYNEQFFGPGTRLTVL.

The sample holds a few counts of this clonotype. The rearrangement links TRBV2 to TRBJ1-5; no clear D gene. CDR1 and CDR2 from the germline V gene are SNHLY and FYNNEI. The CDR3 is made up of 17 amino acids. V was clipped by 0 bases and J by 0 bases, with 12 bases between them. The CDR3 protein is CASSEAPGSYSNQPQHF. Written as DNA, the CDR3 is TGTGCCAGCAGTGAAGCGCCAGGCAGTTATAGCAATCAGCCCCAGCATTTT.

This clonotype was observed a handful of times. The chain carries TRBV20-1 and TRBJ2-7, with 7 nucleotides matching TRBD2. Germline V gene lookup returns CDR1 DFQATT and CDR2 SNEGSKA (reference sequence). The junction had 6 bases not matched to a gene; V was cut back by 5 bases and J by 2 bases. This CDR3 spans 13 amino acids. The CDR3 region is CSAGLAVAYEQYF. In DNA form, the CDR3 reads TGCAGTGCTGGTCTAGCGGTAGCCTACGAGCAGTACTTC.

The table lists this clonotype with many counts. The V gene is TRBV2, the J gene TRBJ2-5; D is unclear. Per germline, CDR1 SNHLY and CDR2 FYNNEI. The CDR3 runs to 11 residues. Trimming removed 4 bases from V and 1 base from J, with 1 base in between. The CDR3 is CASSAQETQYF. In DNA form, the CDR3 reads TGTGCCAGCAGTGCCCAAGAGACCCAGTACTTC.

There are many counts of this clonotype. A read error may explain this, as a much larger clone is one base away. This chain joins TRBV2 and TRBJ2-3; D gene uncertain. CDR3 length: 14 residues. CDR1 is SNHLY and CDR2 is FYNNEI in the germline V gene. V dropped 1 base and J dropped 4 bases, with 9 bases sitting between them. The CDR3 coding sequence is TGTGCCAGCAGTGAAGGTAGTGGGGCAGATACGCAGTATTTT. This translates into CASSEGSGADTQYF.

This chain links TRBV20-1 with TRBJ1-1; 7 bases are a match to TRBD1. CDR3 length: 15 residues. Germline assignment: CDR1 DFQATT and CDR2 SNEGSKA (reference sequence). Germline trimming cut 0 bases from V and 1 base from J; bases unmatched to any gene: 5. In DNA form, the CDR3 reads TGCAGTGCTAGAGAAATGGACAGGCCGAACACTGAAGCTTTCTTT. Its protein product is CSAREMDRPNTEAFF.

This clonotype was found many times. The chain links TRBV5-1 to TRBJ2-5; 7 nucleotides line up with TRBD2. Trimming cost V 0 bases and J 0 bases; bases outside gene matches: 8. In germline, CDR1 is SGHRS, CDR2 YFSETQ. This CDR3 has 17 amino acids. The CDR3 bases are TGCGCCAGCAGCTTGGGTGGTCGGAGCGGGGACCAAGAGACCCAGTACTTC. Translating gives CASSLGGRSGDQETQYF.

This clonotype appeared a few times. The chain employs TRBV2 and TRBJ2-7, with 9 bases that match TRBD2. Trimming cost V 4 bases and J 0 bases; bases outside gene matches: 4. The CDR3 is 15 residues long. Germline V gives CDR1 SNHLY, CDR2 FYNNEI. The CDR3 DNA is TGTGCCAGCAGTGGACTTAGCGGGAGCTCCTACGAGCAGTACTTC. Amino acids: CASSGLSGSSYEQYF.

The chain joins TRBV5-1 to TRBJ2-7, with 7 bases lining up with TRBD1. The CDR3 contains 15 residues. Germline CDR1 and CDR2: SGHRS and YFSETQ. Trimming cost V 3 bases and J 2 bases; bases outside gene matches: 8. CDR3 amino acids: CASSSQEGATYEQYF. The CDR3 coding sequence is TGCGCCAGCAGCTCGCAAGAGGGGGCGACCTACGAGCAGTACTTC.

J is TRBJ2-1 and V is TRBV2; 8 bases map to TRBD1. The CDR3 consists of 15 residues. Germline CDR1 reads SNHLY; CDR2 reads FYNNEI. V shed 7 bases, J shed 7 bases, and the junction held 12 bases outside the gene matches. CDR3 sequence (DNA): TGTGCCAGCAAACTGAGGCAGGGGGCTCGGAATGAGCAGTTCTTC. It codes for CASKLRQGARNEQFF.

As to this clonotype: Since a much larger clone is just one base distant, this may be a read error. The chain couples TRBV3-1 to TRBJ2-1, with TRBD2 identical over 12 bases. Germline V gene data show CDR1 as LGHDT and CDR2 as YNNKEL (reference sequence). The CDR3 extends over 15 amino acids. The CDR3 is CASSQDLAGGREQSF. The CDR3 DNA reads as TGTGCCAGCAGCCAAGATCTAGCGGGGGGGCGTGAGCAGTCCTTC.

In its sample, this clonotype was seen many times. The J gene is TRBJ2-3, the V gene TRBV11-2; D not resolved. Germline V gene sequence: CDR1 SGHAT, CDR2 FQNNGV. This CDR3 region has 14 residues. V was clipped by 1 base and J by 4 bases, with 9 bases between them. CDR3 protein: CASSLVPGPDTQYF. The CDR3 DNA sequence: TGTGCCAGCAGCTTAGTCCCAGGCCCAGATACGCAGTATTTT.

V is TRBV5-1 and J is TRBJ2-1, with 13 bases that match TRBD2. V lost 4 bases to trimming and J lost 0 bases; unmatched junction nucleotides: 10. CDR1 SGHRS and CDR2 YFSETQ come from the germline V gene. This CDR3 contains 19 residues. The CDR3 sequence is CASSELAGGPPSSYNEQFF. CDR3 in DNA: TGCGCCAGCAGCGAACTAGCGGGAGGGCCTCCCAGCTCCTACAATGAGCAGTTCTTC.

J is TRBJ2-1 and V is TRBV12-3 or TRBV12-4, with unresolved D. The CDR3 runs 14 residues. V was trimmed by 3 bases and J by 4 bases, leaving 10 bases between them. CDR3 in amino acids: CASSFNGPYNEQFF. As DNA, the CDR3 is TGTGCCAGCAGTTTCAACGGGCCGTACAATGAGCAGTTCTTC.